This is a list of T cell receptor beta chains from one sample in a study of CD8+ T cells in alopecia areata. The protocol was immunoSEQ multiplex PCR, while the TCRdb copy is restricted to in-frame clones and leaves out a portion. Of about 270,000 clones listed, around 64% were seen once; the top ten hold 0.8% to 1%. The sample was CD4+ T cells sorted from blood, taken around week 54, from a patient treated with tofacitinib. All receptors derive from a human donor with alopecia areata. Each CDR3 is given with its conserved first and last residue. D genes are given only for firm matches. Clone size, where shown, is once, few, many, or a class for clones that have expanded.

V gene	clone size	J gene	D gene	CDR3 DNA	CDR3 protein
TRBV5-1	.	TRBJ2-6	.	TGCGCCAGCAGCTTGACGTCAGGCGGCTCTGGGGCCAACGTCCTGACTTTC	CASSLTSGGSGANVLTF
TRBV7-9	.	TRBJ2-4	TRBD2	TGTGCCAGCAGCCCTGAAGGACTAGCGGACCTTAAAAACATTCAGTACTTC	CASSPEGLADLKNIQYF
TRBV5-1	.	TRBJ2-1	TRBD2	TGCGCCAGCAGCTTGGACCCAGCGGGGGGGCTCTCGAATGAGCAGTTCTTC	CASSLDPAGGLSNEQFF
TRBV30	few	TRBJ1-5	.	TGTGCCTGGAGTGTACGAGGGCTTAGCAATCAGCCCCAGCATTTT	CAWSVRGLSNQPQHF
TRBV9	.	TRBJ2-6	.	TGTGCCAGCAGCGTAGATGACGGGCCCTCTGGGGCCAACGTCCTGACTTTC	CASSVDDGPSGANVLTF
TRBV30	.	TRBJ2-7	TRBD1	TGTGCCTGGAGTGTGACGGGACAGGGGGATACCTACGAGCAGTACTTC	CAWSVTGQGDTYEQYF
TRBV7-9	few	TRBJ2-1	.	TGTGCCAGCGGGGTTCTCTACAATGAGCAGTTCTTC	CASGVLYNEQFF
TRBV11-2	few	TRBJ1-5	.	TGTGCCAGCAGCCCAACGGGGGCGGATAATCAGCCCCAGCATTTT	CASSPTGADNQPQHF
TRBV2	few	TRBJ2-5	TRBD1	TGTGCCAGCAGAGGGGACAGGGGAAAAGGGGAGACCCAGTACTTC	CASRGDRGKGETQYF
TRBV19	once	TRBJ1-1	.	TGTGCCAGTAGTATCCAGGGCCCCCGGGCCCCTGAAGCTTTCTTT	CASSIQGPRAPEAFF
TRBV5-1	.	TRBJ1-1	.	TGCGCCAGCAGCCCGGCGGGGGGAGAAGCTTTCTTT	CASSPAGGEAFF
TRBV25-1	.	TRBJ1-1	TRBD1	TGTGCCAGCAAGAATAGGGACAGGGACCGAGCTTTCTTT	CASKNRDRDRAFF
TRBV5-6	.	TRBJ2-3	.	TGTGCCAGCAGCTCCAGGGCAGGACTGCTAAATCCGCAGTATTTT	CASSSRAGLLNPQYF
TRBV11-2	.	TRBJ1-3	.	TGTGCCAGCAGCACCTTCTCCAGGGGAATGAGAAACACCATATATTTT	CASSTFSRGMRNTIYF
TRBV29-1	.	TRBJ2-3	.	TGCAGCGTTGAAGCCGTGGGGGGATTTGTAGATACGCAGTATTTT	CSVEAVGGFVDTQYF
TRBV4-1	.	TRBJ2-1	TRBD1	TGCGCCAGCAGCCAAGTGTGGGGACAGACGTTCTTC	CASSQVWGQTFF
TRBV7-9	few	TRBJ1-1	TRBD1	TGTGCCAGCAGCCGACAGGGTGCGGAAACTGAAGCTTTCTTT	CASSRQGAETEAFF
TRBV4-2	.	TRBJ2-7	.	TGTGCCAGCAGCCAAGAAGTCGAGGGCGAGCAGTACTTC	CASSQEVEGEQYF
TRBV7-3	.	TRBJ2-2	.	TGTGCCAGCAGCCCGTACAGCACCGGGGAGCTGTTTTTT	CASSPYSTGELFF
TRBV7-2	.	TRBJ2-5	.	TGTGCCAGCAGCTTAATGGTTCGGGAGACCCAGTACTTC	CASSLMVRETQYF
TRBV6-6	few	TRBJ1-2	.	TGTGCCAGCAGTTACGGCGACAGGAACTATGGCTACACCTTC	CASSYGDRNYGYTF
TRBV5-6	.	TRBJ1-1	.	TGTGCCAGCAGCTTGGGACAGTTTAACACTGAAGCTTTCTTT	CASSLGQFNTEAFF
TRBV2	.	TRBJ2-7	.	TGTGCCAGCAGACTTACACACCCGGGATCCTACGAGCAGTACTTC	CASRLTHPGSYEQYF
TRBV29-1	.	TRBJ2-7	.	TGCAGCGTCCTTATAGGACGAAGCTACGAGCAGTACTTC	CSVLIGRSYEQYF
TRBV6-5	.	TRBJ2-3	.	TGTGCCAGCAGTATCGGGGATACGCAGTATTTT	CASSIGDTQYF
TRBV5-1	.	TRBJ2-2	.	TGCGCCAGCAGCCGGAACACCGGGGAGCTGTTTTTT	CASSRNTGELFF
TRBV4-1	.	TRBJ1-1	.	TGCGCCAGCAGCCAAGCGACCGGCCCGAACACTGAAGCTTTCTTT	CASSQATGPNTEAFF
TRBV29-1	few	TRBJ2-4	.	TGCAGCGTTGAAGTCCTGTATCAGTACTTC	CSVEVLYQYF
TRBV7-9	few	TRBJ2-1	TRBD1	TGTGCCAGCAGACCCGGACAGGGGCCTGGTAATGAGCAGTTCTTC	CASRPGQGPGNEQFF
TRBV11-1	.	TRBJ2-5	TRBD1	TGTGCCAGCAGCCCTCGGACAGGGAGAGAGACCCAGTACTTC	CASSPRTGRETQYF
TRBV5-6	.	TRBJ2-5	TRBD1	TGTGCCAGCAGTAAGACAGGGGTTGAGACCCAGTACTTC	CASSKTGVETQYF
TRBV4-1	.	TRBJ1-6	TRBD1	TGCGCCAGCAGCCAAGAAAGGACAGGGAATTCACCCCTCCACTTT	CASSQERTGNSPLHF
TRBV7-2	few	TRBJ1-6	.	TGTGCCAGCAGCCCAACTGTTAATAATTCACCCCTCCACTTT	CASSPTVNNSPLHF
TRBV4-3	.	TRBJ2-7	.	TGCGCCAGCAGCCCCTACTCTTTAGGGGGCGAGCAGTACTTC	CASSPYSLGGEQYF
TRBV7-9	few	TRBJ2-2	.	TGTGCCAGCAGCCTCCTCGACACCGGGGAGCTGTTTTTT	CASSLLDTGELFF
TRBV30	.	TRBJ2-2	.	TGTGCCTGGAGTGCAGGGTGGCCCGGGGAGCTGTTTTTT	CAWSAGWPGELFF
TRBV7-2	.	TRBJ2-5	.	TGTGCCAGCAGCTTCCCCAGGGGGGGATCAAGGGAGACCCAGTACTTC	CASSFPRGGSRETQYF
TRBV9	few	TRBJ1-3	.	TGTGCCAGCAGCGTAGACAGGGTACTCGACACCATATATTTT	CASSVDRVLDTIYF
TRBV11-2	.	TRBJ2-1	TRBD2	TGTGCCAGCAGCTTCAGCGGGGCTGTGAATGAGCAGTTCTTC	CASSFSGAVNEQFF
TRBV29-1	.	TRBJ2-7	.	TGCAGCGTTGAACCGGGGGGCAAGCACGAGCAGTACTTC	CSVEPGGKHEQYF
TRBV11-3	.	TRBJ2-5	.	TGTGCCAGCAGCCGGACAGAAGAGACCCAGTACTTC	CASSRTEETQYF
TRBV5-1	once	TRBJ2-5	.	TGCGCCAGCAGCTTGGGTACCCAAGAGACCCAGTACTTC	CASSLGTQETQYF
TRBV29-1	.	TRBJ2-3	TRBD1	TGCAGCGTGACAGGGGCGGGGTCAGATACGCAGTATTTT	CSVTGAGSDTQYF
TRBV29-1	.	TRBJ1-1	.	TGCAGCGCCGACGGATACACTGAAGCTTTCTTT	CSADGYTEAFF
TRBV10-3	.	TRBJ2-1	TRBD2	TGTGCCATCAGGTCCAGCGGGGGGGCCAATGAGCAGTTCTTC	CAIRSSGGANEQFF
TRBV4-3	few	TRBJ2-3	TRBD2	TGCGCCAGCAGCCAGCTTAGCGGGGGGCCGGTGGATACGCAGTATTTT	CASSQLSGGPVDTQYF
TRBV29-1	.	TRBJ1-2	.	TGCAGCTCCGCGGAGGGACCCTATGGCTACACCTTC	CSSAEGPYGYTF
TRBV2	.	TRBJ2-7	.	TGTGCCAGCAGGGATCGGACCTACGAGCAGTACTTC	CASRDRTYEQYF
TRBV30	.	TRBJ1-1	.	TGTGCCTGGGGTCGGTGGAACACTGAAGCTTTCTTT	CAWGRWNTEAFF
TRBV5-1	.	TRBJ2-2	.	TGCGCCAGCAGTGGAAGGGGCGGGAACACCGGGGAGCTGTTTTTT	CASSGRGGNTGELFF
TRBV30	few	TRBJ1-1	.	TGTGCCTGGAGTGGGGTAAGGGTCGAAGCTTTCTTT	CAWSGVRVEAFF
TRBV6-6	.	TRBJ1-3	.	TGTGCCAGCAGTGACAGGCCCGGCTCTGGAAACACCATATATTTT	CASSDRPGSGNTIYF
TRBV7-2	.	TRBJ2-5	.	TGTGCCAGCAGCTTATTGGGTGTACAAGAGACCCAGTACTTC	CASSLLGVQETQYF
TRBV30	.	TRBJ2-6	.	TGTGCCTGGGTCCCCTCTGGGGCCAACGTCCTGACTTTC	CAWVPSGANVLTF
TRBV4-2	once	TRBJ2-3	.	TGTGCCAGCAGCCAAGACACTCTGGATACGCAGTATTTT	CASSQDTLDTQYF